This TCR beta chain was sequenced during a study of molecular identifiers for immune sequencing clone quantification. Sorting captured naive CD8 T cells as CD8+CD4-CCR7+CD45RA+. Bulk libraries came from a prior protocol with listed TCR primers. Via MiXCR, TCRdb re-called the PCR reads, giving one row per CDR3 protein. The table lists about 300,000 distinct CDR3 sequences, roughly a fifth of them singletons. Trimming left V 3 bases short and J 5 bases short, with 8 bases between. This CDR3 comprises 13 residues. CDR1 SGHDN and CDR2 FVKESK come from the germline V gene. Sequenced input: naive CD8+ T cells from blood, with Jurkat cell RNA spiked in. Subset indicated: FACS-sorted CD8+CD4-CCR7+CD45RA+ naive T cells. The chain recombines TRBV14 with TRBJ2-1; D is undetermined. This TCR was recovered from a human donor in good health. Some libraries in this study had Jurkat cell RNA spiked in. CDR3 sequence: CASSHLSNNEQFF. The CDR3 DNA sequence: TGTGCCAGCAGCCACCTGTCGAACAATGAGCAGTTCTTC.